This TCR beta chain derives from a study of blood T cell repertoires in COVID-19. Germline V CDR1 and CDR2: SGHVS, FQNEAQ. The CDR3 runs 15 residues. The J segment lost 5 bases and the V segment lost 6 bases, leaving 10 bases of the junction unmatched. TCRdb keeps only in-frame clones here, not all; method: immunoSEQ multiplex PCR. The data contain some 300,000 clones, 85% to 90% of them singletons. This receptor was identified in a woman between 45 and 60 years old with COVID-19, enrolled during active disease. The sequenced sample consisted of peripheral blood. The rearrangement uses TRBV7-8 and TRBJ1-1; TRBD1 agrees at 9 bases. The CDR3 DNA sequence: TGTGCCAGCAGTAGAGCCGGGACAGGGCTAACTGAAGCTTTCTTT. Amino acids: CASSRAGTGLTEAFF. Supplemented by reference TRBV7-8 and TRBJ1-1, the full variable domain reads GAGVSQSPRYKVAKRGQDVALRCDPISGHVSLFWYQQALGQGPEFLTYFQNEAQLDKSGLPSDRFFAERPEGSVSTLKIQRTQQEDSAVYLCASSRAGTGLTEAFFGQGTRLTVV.